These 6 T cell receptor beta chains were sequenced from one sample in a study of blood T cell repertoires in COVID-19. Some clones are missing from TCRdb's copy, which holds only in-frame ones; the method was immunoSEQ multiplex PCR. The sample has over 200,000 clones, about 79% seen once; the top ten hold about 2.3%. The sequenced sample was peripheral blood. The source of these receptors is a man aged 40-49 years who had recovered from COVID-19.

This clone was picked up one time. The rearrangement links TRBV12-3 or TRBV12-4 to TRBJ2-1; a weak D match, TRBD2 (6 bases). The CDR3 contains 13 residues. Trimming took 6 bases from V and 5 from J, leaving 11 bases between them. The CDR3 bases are TGTGCCAGCAGCCCGACTAGAGACAATGAGCAGTTCTTC. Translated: CASSPTRDNEQFF.

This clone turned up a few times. The CDR3: CASSLGYRAANTGELFF. For the CDR3, the DNA is TGTGCCAGCAGCCTTGGGTACAGGGCCGCGAACACCGGGGAGCTGTTTTTT. The V and J genes are TRBV5-5 and TRBJ2-2; D possibly corresponds to TRBD1 (6 bases). The CDR3 is made up of 17 amino acids. Germline V gene data show CDR1 as SGHKS and CDR2 as YYEKEE (reference sequence). V was shortened by 4 bases and J by 0 bases, with 16 bases between the two germline ends. Supplemented by reference TRBV5-5 and TRBJ2-2, the full variable domain reads DAGVTQSPTHLIKTRGQQVTLRCSPISGHKSVSWYQQVLGQGPQFIFQYYEKEERGRGNFPDRFSARQFPNYSSELNVNALLLGDSALYLCASSLGYRAANTGELFFGEGSRLTVL.

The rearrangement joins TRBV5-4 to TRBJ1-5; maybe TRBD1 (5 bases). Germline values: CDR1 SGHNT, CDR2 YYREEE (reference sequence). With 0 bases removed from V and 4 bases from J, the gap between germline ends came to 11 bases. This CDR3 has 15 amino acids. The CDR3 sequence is CASSLVGEGNQPQHF. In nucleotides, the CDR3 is TGTGCCAGCAGCTTGGTGGGGGAGGGAAATCAGCCCCAGCATTTT.

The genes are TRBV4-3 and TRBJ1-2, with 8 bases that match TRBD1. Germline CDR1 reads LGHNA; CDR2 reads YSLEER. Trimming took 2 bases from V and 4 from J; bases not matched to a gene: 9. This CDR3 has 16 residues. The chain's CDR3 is CASSQLGAGGSYGYTF. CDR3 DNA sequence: TGCGCCAGCAGCCAACTGGGGGCAGGGGGCTCCTATGGCTACACCTTC.

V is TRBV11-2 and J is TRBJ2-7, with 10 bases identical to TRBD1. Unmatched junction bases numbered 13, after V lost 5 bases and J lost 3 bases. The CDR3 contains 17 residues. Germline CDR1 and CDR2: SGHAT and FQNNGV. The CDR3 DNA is TGTGCCAGCAGCCCTAGACAGGGGGCGAGCGTCCTCTACGAGCAGTACTTC. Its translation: CASSPRQGASVLYEQYF.

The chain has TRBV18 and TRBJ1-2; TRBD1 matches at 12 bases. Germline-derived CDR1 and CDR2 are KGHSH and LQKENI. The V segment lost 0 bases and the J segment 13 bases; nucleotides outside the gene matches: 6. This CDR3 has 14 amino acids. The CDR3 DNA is TGTGCCAGCTCACCACCAGGGACAGGGGGCGCTTCCACCTTC. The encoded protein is CASSPPGTGGASTF. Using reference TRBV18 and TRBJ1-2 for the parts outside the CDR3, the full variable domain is NAGVMQNPRHLVRRRGQEARLRCSPMKGHSHVYWYRQLPEEGLKFMVYLQKENIIDESGMPKERFSAEFPKEGPSILRIQQVVRGDSAAYFCASSPPGTGGASTFGSGTRLTVV.